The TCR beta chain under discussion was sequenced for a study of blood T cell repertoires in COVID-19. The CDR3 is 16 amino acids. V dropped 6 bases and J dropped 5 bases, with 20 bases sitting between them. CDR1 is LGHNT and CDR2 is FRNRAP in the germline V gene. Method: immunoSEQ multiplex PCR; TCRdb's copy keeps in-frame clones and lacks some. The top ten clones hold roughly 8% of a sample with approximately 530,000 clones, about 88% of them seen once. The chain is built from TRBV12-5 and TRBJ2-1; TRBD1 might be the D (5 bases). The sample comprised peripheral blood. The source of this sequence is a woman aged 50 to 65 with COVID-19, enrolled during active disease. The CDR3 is CASGLTAGSENNEQFF. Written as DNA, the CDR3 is TGTGCTAGTGGCCTTACTGCAGGGTCGGAGAACAATGAGCAGTTCTTC.